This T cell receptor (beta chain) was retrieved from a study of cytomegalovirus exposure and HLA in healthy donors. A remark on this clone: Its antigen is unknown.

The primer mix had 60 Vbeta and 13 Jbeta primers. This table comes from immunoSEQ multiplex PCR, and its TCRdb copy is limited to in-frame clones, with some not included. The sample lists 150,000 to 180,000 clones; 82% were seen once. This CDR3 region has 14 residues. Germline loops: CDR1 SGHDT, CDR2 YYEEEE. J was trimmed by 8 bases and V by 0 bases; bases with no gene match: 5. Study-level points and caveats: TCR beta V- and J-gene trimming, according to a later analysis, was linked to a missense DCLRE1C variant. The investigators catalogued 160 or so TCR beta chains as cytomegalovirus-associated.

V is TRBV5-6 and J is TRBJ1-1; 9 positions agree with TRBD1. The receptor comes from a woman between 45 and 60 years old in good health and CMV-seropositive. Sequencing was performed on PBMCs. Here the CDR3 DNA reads TGTGCCAGCAGCTTGGTTACAGGGGGCCGGGAAGCTTTCTTT. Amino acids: CASSLVTGGREAFF.